The 9 T cell receptor beta chains listed next were all sequenced from one sample in a study of T cells after yellow fever vaccination. One entry per CDR3 protein results from TCRdb running MiXCR on the 5' RACE reads. This sample carries around 610,000 distinct CDR3 sequences, roughly 13% of them seen once, and the ten largest clones take roughly an eighth. The sequenced sample was PBMCs, obtained on the day of the yellow fever booster vaccination. The receptor set was obtained from a man under 40 who received the YFV17D yellow fever vaccine.

The sample holds one count of this clonotype. The chain couples TRBV27 to TRBJ2-5, with TRBD2 as a possible D gene (7 bases). This CDR3 contains 12 residues. Trimming pared 6 bases from V and 7 bases from J, leaving 12 bases between. CDR1 is MNHEY, CDR2 SMNVEV, per germline (reference sequence). The CDR3 loop is CASRGGGVTQYF. CDR3 nucleotides: TGTGCCAGCAGGGGAGGGGGGGTGACCCAGTACTTC.

The rearrangement uses TRBV20-1 and TRBJ2-7, with TRBD1 matching over 7 bases. Looked up from germline, CDR1 is DFQATT and CDR2 is SNEGSKA (reference sequence). The CDR3 is 14 amino acids. V shed 0 bases, J shed 4 bases, and the junction held 6 bases outside the gene matches. The CDR3 DNA reads TGCAGTGCTAGAGATATGGGACAGATTTACGAGCAGTACTTC. Residues: CSARDMGQIYEQYF.

The CDR3 DNA reads as TGTGCCACCAGCAGAGATGGCGGGGGCCGGCAGTACTTC. Its protein is CATSRDGGGRQYF. This chain links TRBV15 with TRBJ2-7, with D maybe TRBD2 (7 bases). Germline V gives CDR1 LNHNV, CDR2 YYDKDF (reference sequence). The CDR3 is 13 residues long. Trimming left V 0 bases short and J 9 bases short, with 12 bases between.

In this sample, this clonotype turned up a few times. This chain links TRBV27 with TRBJ2-1; 9 bases line up with TRBD2. J lost 8 bases, V lost 6 bases, and 14 bases had no gene match. CDR1 and CDR2 (germline): MNHEY, SMNVEV (reference sequence). This CDR3 is 16 amino acids long. The chain's CDR3 is CASRLNLAGSQHEQFF. In DNA form, the CDR3 reads TGTGCCAGCAGACTTAATCTAGCGGGATCGCAGCATGAGCAGTTCTTC.

V is TRBV5-4 and J is TRBJ2-2; a possible D gene is TRBD1 (5 bases). The CDR3 runs 16 residues. Looked up from germline, CDR1 is SGHNT and CDR2 is YYREEE (reference sequence). V dropped 5 bases and J dropped 2 bases, with 16 bases sitting between them. CDR3 protein: CASRSSPTVNTGELFF. CDR3 nucleotides: TGTGCCAGCAGGTCATCCCCGACAGTAAACACCGGGGAGCTGTTTTTT.

The chain employs TRBV5-1 and TRBJ2-7, with TRBD2 matching over 10 bases. The CDR3 sequence is 16 residues long. Per germline, CDR1 SGHRS and CDR2 YFSETQ. V shed 0 bases, J shed 2 bases, and the junction held 5 bases outside the gene matches. The CDR3 nucleotides are TGCGCCAGCAGCTTGGAAACTAGCGGGATTACCTACGAGCAGTACTTC. This gives the protein CASSLETSGITYEQYF.

The rearrangement joins TRBV27 to TRBJ2-3, with 8 bases that match TRBD2. The CDR3 covers 17 residues. The ends lost 6 bases at V and 2 bases at J; junction bases unmatched: 13. CDR1 and CDR2 from the germline V gene are MNHEY and SMNVEV (reference sequence). DNA for the CDR3: TGTGCCAGCAGCCAACCCAGCGGGAGCGCAATCACAGATACGCAGTATTTT. Its translation is CASSQPSGSAITDTQYF.

V usage is TRBV5-1 and J usage is TRBJ1-3; D is uncertain. The V gene's germline CDR1 is SGHRS and CDR2 YFSETQ. This CDR3 has 14 amino acids. V shed 0 bases and J shed 3 bases, with 7 bases lying between them. The CDR3 DNA reads TGCGCCAGCAGCTTGGAGACTGGTGGAAACACCATATATTTT. It encodes CASSLETGGNTIYF.

To note about this clonotype: The junction departs from germline at one end; a sequencing error may be responsible. The chain combines TRBV28 with TRBJ2-3; TRBD1 is a possible D gene (5 bases). From germline, CDR1 is MDHEN and CDR2 SYDVKM. The CDR3 runs 18 residues. The CDR3 nucleotides are TGTGTCAGCAGTTTATTTGGAAAGGGTTCGAAGGGGACAGATACGCAGTATTTT. It is translated as CVSSLFGKGSKGTDTQYF. Full variable domain (outside the CDR3, taken from reference TRBV28 and TRBJ2-3): DVKVTQSSRYLVKRTGEKVFLECVQDMDHENMFWYRQDPGLGLRLIYFSYDVKMKEKGDIPEGYSVSREKKERFSLILESASTNQTSMYLCVSSLFGKGSKGTDTQYFGPGTRLTVL.